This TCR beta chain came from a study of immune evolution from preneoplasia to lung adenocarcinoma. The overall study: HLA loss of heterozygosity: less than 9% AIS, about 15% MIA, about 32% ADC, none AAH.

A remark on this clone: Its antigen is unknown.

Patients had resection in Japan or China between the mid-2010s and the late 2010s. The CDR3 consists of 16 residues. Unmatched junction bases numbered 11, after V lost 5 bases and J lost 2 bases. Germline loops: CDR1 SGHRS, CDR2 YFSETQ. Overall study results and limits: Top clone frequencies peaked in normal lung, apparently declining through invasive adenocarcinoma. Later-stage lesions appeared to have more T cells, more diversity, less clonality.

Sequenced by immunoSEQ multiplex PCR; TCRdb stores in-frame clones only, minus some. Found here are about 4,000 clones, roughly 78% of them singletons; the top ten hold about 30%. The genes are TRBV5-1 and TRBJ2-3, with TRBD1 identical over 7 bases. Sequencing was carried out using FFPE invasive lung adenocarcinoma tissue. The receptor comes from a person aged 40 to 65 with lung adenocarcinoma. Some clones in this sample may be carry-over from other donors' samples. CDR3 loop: CASRGRATGITDTQYF. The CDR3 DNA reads TGCGCCAGCAGGGGGCGGGCGACAGGGATCACAGATACGCAGTATTTT.